The 7 T cell receptor beta chains in this list originate from one sample, sequenced in a study of CD8 T cells in ankylosing spondylitis. TCRdb reanalysed the 5' RACE reads using MiXCR and keeps one entry per CDR3 protein. This table has approximately 30,000 distinct CDR3 sequences, over 6.5% appearing once. Sequenced material: blood. The origin of the receptors is a male donor with ankylosing spondylitis or in good health (not recorded which).

This chain uses TRBV5-6 with TRBJ2-1; TRBD2 matches at 7 bases. V was pared by 2 bases and J by 3 bases, with 5 bases of the junction left unmatched. The CDR3 runs to 15 residues. In germline, CDR1 is SGHDT, CDR2 YYEEEE. The CDR3 reads CASSFSRTSYNEQFF. CDR3 in DNA: TGTGCCAGCAGCTTCTCACGGACTAGCTACAATGAGCAGTTCTTC.

This clonotype was seen a few times. This chain uses TRBV20-1 with TRBJ2-1; 10 bases are shared with TRBD2. Trimming at V came to 1 base and at J to 7 bases, leaving 7 bases not matched to a gene. The CDR3 runs 15 residues. Germline V gene sequence: CDR1 DFQATT, CDR2 SNEGSKA (reference sequence). The CDR3 DNA sequence: TGCAGTGCTAGAGGAAGAACTAGCGGGACGAATGAGCAGTTCTTC. The encoded protein is CSARGRTSGTNEQFF.

This sequence joins TRBV29-1 and TRBJ2-2; D is perhaps TRBD2 (7 bases). Per the germline V gene, CDR1 is SQVTM and CDR2 is ANQGSEA. The CDR3 extends over 12 amino acids. The V gene lost 7 bases and the J gene lost 4 bases, with 10 bases spanning the gap. The CDR3 bases are TGCAGCGGAGGGGGGGGCACCGGGGAGCTGTTTTTT. Translated: CSGGGGTGELFF.

This clonotype was detected many times. The J gene is TRBJ2-1, the V gene TRBV20-1; D is unclear. The CDR3 spans 12 residues. Trimming took off 1 base at V and 9 bases at J, with 10 bases between the two ends. Germline V lookup: CDR1 DFQATT, CDR2 SNEGSKA (reference sequence). CDR3 in amino acids: CSARGAATEQFF. The CDR3, as DNA: TGCAGTGCTAGAGGGGCTGCGACTGAGCAGTTCTTC.

This clonotype was observed a handful of times. The CDR3 is CASSIPGDSPLHF. For the CDR3, the DNA is TGTGCCAGCAGTATCCCCGGGGATTCACCCCTCCACTTT. The rearrangement joins TRBV25-1 to TRBJ1-6, with D unclear. There are 13 residues in the CDR3. V lost 5 bases and J 8 bases, leaving 10 bases between the germline ends. The V gene's germline CDR1 is MGHDK and CDR2 SYGVNS.

The table lists this clonotype with a few counts. This sequence joins TRBV20-1 and TRBJ2-2; 8 bases map to TRBD1. This CDR3 region has 13 residues. Looked up from germline, CDR1 is DFQATT and CDR2 is SNEGSKA (reference sequence). V shed 3 bases, J shed 7 bases, and the junction held 4 bases outside the gene matches. In DNA, the CDR3 is TGCAGTGCTAGGACGACAGGGGACGGGGAGCTGTTTTTT. This translates into CSARTTGDGELFF.

The sample holds many counts of this clonotype. CDR3 in amino acids: CASRSFGTQYF. The CDR3 nucleotides are TGTGCCAGCAGATCGTTTGGTACGCAGTATTTT. The chain is built from TRBV3-1 and TRBJ2-3; D call uncertain. CDR1 and CDR2 from the germline V gene are LGHDT and YNNKEL (reference sequence). V was trimmed by 6 bases and J by 8 bases, leaving 9 bases between them. The length of the CDR3 is 11 residues.